This record concerns one TCR beta chain sequence. The target antigen is unknown. The data originate from a study of cytomegalovirus exposure and HLA in healthy donors. This CDR3 region has 16 residues. V was shortened by 4 bases and J by 8 bases, with 18 bases between the two germline ends. Germline V lookup: CDR1 KGHSH, CDR2 LQKENI. Findings of the study overall: In a later analysis, HLA-C alleles had the fewest associated TCRs, DRB1 alleles the most.

The study ran its PCR with 60 Vbeta and 13 Jbeta primers. Measured with immunoSEQ multiplex PCR; TCRdb has only the in-frame clones, and not every one. Seen here are tens of thousands of clones, about three quarters observed once, and the top ten hold around 10%. Specimen: PBMCs. The chain links TRBV18 to TRBJ1-6; perhaps TRBD1 as D (5 bases). The clonotype was recovered from a woman aged 35 to 49 in good health and CMV-seropositive. The CDR3 nucleotides read TGTGCCAGCTCACTGCGGGGGAGCCAGGTCGATTCACCCCTCCACTTT. Its protein is CASSLRGSQVDSPLHF.